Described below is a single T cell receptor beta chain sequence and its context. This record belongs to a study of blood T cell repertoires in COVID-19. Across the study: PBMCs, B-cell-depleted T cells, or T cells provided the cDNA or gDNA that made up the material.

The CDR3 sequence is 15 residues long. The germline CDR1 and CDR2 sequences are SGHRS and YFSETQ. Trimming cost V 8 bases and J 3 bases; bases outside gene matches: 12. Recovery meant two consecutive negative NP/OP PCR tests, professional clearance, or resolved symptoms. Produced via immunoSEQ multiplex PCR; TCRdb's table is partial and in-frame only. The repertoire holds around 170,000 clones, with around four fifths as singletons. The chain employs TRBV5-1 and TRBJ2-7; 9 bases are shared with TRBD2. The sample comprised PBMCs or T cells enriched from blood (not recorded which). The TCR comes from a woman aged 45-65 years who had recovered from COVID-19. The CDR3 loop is CASRNRRGGNYEQYF. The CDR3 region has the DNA TGCGCCAGTCGTAACCGGCGGGGGGGGAACTACGAGCAGTACTTC.